The 24 T cell receptor beta chains given below trace back to one sample, sequenced in a study of cytotoxic CD8 clonotypes in ibrutinib-treated CLL. Using immunoSEQ multiplex PCR, the repertoire was profiled, and TCRdb retains in-frame clones only, with some absent. This sample has more than 200,000 clones, with around three quarters found just once. The sample consisted of PBMCs, taken after 24 months of ibrutinib treatment. These receptors were taken from a human donor with chronic lymphocytic leukemia.

This chain uses TRBV18 with TRBJ1-1; 9 bases line up with TRBD1. The CDR3 contains 17 residues. Losses at the gene ends were 5 bases for V and 1 base for J; bases not matched to a gene: 11. Per the germline V gene, CDR1 is KGHSH and CDR2 is LQKENI. CDR3 protein: CASSSRTGEGSNTEAFF. CDR3 DNA: TGTGCCAGCTCATCACGGACAGGGGAAGGATCGAACACTGAAGCTTTCTTT.

The chain uses TRBV29-1 and TRBJ1-1, with D unresolved. V was clipped by 4 bases and J by 3 bases, with 6 bases between them. CDR1 and CDR2 (germline): SQVTM, ANQGSEA. CDR3 length: 11 residues. CDR3 amino acids: CSVVGYTEAFF. The CDR3 nucleotides read TGCAGCGTTGTGGGGTACACTGAAGCTTTCTTT.

This clone was detected only a few times. The V gene is TRBV9, the J gene TRBJ2-7, with no clear D. Trimming removed 4 bases from V and 5 bases from J, with 13 bases in between. There are 13 residues in the CDR3. Germline loops: CDR1 SGDLS, CDR2 YYNGEE. The CDR3 here is CASSPPLSHEQYF. The CDR3 DNA reads as TGTGCCAGCAGCCCCCCTTTGTCCCACGAGCAGTACTTC.

This rearrangement joins TRBV9 to TRBJ2-2; D perhaps matches TRBD1 (6 bases). CDR1 and CDR2 (germline): SGDLS, YYNGEE. Trimming pared 3 bases from V and 5 bases from J, leaving 17 bases between. The CDR3 runs to 16 residues. The CDR3 DNA reads TGTGCCAGCAGCGCTTCACAGGGACCCGGTACCGGGGAGCTGTTTTTT. Residues: CASSASQGPGTGELFF. Full variable domain (outside the CDR3, taken from reference TRBV9 and TRBJ2-2): DSGVTQTPKHLITATGQRVTLRCSPRSGDLSVYWYQQSLDQGLQFLIQYYNGEERAKGNILERFSAQQFPDLHSELNLSSLELGDSALYFCASSASQGPGTGELFFGEGSRLTVL.

This clone was detected a few times. The chain carries TRBV28 and TRBJ2-7; D is unresolved. The CDR3 sequence is 14 residues long. The V and J ends lost 3 bases and 6 bases respectively, with 15 bases between them. Germline CDR1 reads MDHEN; CDR2 reads SYDVKM. The CDR3 sequence: CASSFRRVRLEQYF. CDR3 sequence (DNA): TGTGCCAGCAGTTTTCGGAGAGTCCGTCTCGAGCAGTACTTC.

This clone was picked up a small number of times. The chain is built from TRBV28 and TRBJ2-6; the match to TRBD1 covers 9 bases. The V gene's germline CDR1 is MDHEN and CDR2 SYDVKM. The V segment lost 5 bases and the J segment 0 bases; nucleotides outside the gene matches: 5. The CDR3 extends over 17 amino acids. The CDR3: CASSPGQGRSGANVLTF. The CDR3 DNA reads TGTGCCAGCAGTCCTGGACAGGGGCGCTCTGGGGCCAACGTCCTGACTTTC.

The CDR3 sequence is CASSLDRAGELFF. The CDR3 DNA reads as TGTGCCAGCAGCCTTGACAGGGCCGGGGAGCTGTTTTTT. V gene TRBV6-6 combines with J gene TRBJ2-2; 7 bases line up with TRBD1. The CDR3 consists of 13 residues. Germline V gene data show CDR1 as MNHNY and CDR2 as SVGAGI (reference sequence). With 6 bases clipped from V and 6 bases from J, the junction kept 4 bases outside the gene matches.

The rearrangement uses TRBV29-1 and TRBJ1-4, with TRBD1 identical over 9 bases. With V trimmed by 0 bases and J by 4 bases, 15 bases remained unmatched. Germline CDR1 reads SQVTM; CDR2 reads ANQGSEA. The CDR3 has 19 residues. The DNA of the CDR3 is TGCAGCGTTGAAGATCTGAGGACAGGGGTTTTGGGCCTTAATGAAAAACTGTTTTTT. It encodes CSVEDLRTGVLGLNEKLFF.

In its sample, this clone was seen once. This chain joins TRBV5-4 and TRBJ2-3; D uncertain. Trimming left V 1 base short and J 4 bases short, with 7 bases between. CDR3 length: 13 amino acids. From germline, CDR1 is SGHNT and CDR2 YYREEE (reference sequence). CDR3 bases: TGTGCCAGCAGCTTGTTTTCCGCAGATACGCAGTATTTT. Protein product: CASSLFSADTQYF.

This clone was detected only once. V is TRBV7-9 and J is TRBJ1-1; D gene ambiguous. CDR3 length: 12 residues. Trimming stripped 5 bases from V and 3 bases from J, with 7 bases between. In germline, CDR1 is SEHNR, CDR2 FQNEAQ (reference sequence). The CDR3 DNA sequence: TGTGCCAGCAGCGAGAGAGACACTGAAGCTTTCTTT. Encoded protein: CASSERDTEAFF.

This clone was observed a handful of times. V usage is TRBV2 and J usage is TRBJ1-1; D unclear. CDR1 SNHLY and CDR2 FYNNEI come from the germline V gene. V lost 7 bases to trimming and J lost 6 bases, with 6 bases between them. The CDR3 has 10 residues. The CDR3 DNA reads as TGTGCCAGCAACCCATCTGAAGCTTTCTTT. Translation gives CASNPSEAFF.

The V call is TRBV29-1, the J call TRBJ2-1; the D is unclear. The V end lost 7 bases, the J end lost 5 bases, and 6 bases lay between the germline ends. There are 10 residues in the CDR3. Germline V gives CDR1 SQVTM, CDR2 ANQGSEA. The DNA of the CDR3 is TGCAGCGCCTCAAACAATGAGCAGTTCTTC. Its protein is CSASNNEQFF.

This chain uses TRBV4-2 with TRBJ2-1, with 10 bases that match TRBD1. Germline CDR1 and CDR2: LGHNA and YNFKEQ. CDR3 length equals 22 residues. V gave up 0 bases and J gave up 0 bases; unmatched junction bases: 17. The DNA of the CDR3 is TGTGCCAGCAGCCAAGAGAGCTCGGACAGGGGGTATTCCCGAAGCTCCTACAATGAGCAGTTCTTC. This codes for CASSQESSDRGYSRSSYNEQFF.

In this sample, this clone turned up a few times. The chain has TRBV27 and TRBJ2-7; 8 nucleotides line up with TRBD1. V lost 4 bases, J lost 0 bases, and 8 bases stayed unmatched. The CDR3 is made up of 16 amino acids. Germline lookup yields CDR1 MNHEY and CDR2 SMNVEV (reference sequence). The CDR3 loop is CASSSPQQGGSYEQYF. The CDR3 region has the DNA TGTGCCAGCAGTTCCCCCCAACAGGGGGGCTCCTACGAGCAGTACTTC.

This clone was observed a single time. The rearrangement joins TRBV9 to TRBJ2-1; D perhaps matches TRBD2 (5 bases). Germline V lookup: CDR1 SGDLS, CDR2 YYNGEE. The CDR3 runs to 15 residues. V lost 4 bases to trimming and J lost 8 bases, with 19 bases between them. The CDR3 protein is CASSPRLPRLDEQFF. For the CDR3, the DNA is TGTGCCAGCAGCCCTCGACTACCCCGATTGGATGAGCAGTTCTTC.

The V and J genes are TRBV10-1 and TRBJ2-7; D unresolved. V dropped 5 bases and J dropped 3 bases, with 14 bases sitting between them. The CDR3 is 14 residues long. In germline, CDR1 is WNHNN, CDR2 SYGVQD (reference sequence). The CDR3 sequence is CASSRAFGLYEQYF. CDR3 nucleotides: TGCGCCAGCAGTCGGGCCTTTGGCCTCTACGAGCAGTACTTC.

This chain links TRBV27 with TRBJ1-1; weak D call: TRBD1 (5 bases). V was trimmed by 6 bases and J by 6 bases, leaving 11 bases between them. The CDR3 length is 12 residues. The germline V gene encodes CDR1 MNHEY and CDR2 SMNVEV (reference sequence). The CDR3 loop reads CASRPRDAEAFF. The CDR3 DNA follows: TGTGCCAGCAGACCTCGGGACGCTGAAGCTTTCTTT.

The CDR3 spells CASSSTWRPELGTGELFF. For the CDR3, the DNA is TGTGCCAGCAGCTCTACGTGGCGCCCCGAACTAGGCACCGGGGAGCTGTTTTTT. The chain uses TRBV7-8 and TRBJ2-2; D is possibly TRBD2 (5 bases). This CDR3 has 18 residues. Trimming removed 4 bases at V and 4 bases at J, with 22 bases between. Germline-derived CDR1 and CDR2 are SGHVS and FQNEAQ.

This chain connects TRBV6-6 to TRBJ2-3; 9 bases map to TRBD1. The CDR3 is 15 residues long. Germline lookup yields CDR1 MNHNY and CDR2 SVGAGI (reference sequence). J lost 4 bases, V lost 4 bases, and 6 bases had no gene match. CDR3 residues: CASSLTGTGSDTQYF. CDR3 bases: TGTGCCAGCAGTTTGACCGGGACAGGGTCAGATACGCAGTATTTT.

This clone was recorded once. The chain employs TRBV28 and TRBJ2-1; D gene uncertain. Trimming left V 2 bases short and J 5 bases short, with 7 bases between. The CDR3 has 13 residues. Germline loops: CDR1 MDHEN, CDR2 SYDVKM. CDR3 in DNA: TGTGCCAGCAGTTTAACCACCAACAATGAGCAGTTCTTC. The encoded protein is CASSLTTNNEQFF.

The chain is built from TRBV9 and TRBJ1-2, with 7 bases that match TRBD1. V shed 0 bases, J shed 4 bases, and the junction held 0 bases outside the gene matches. This CDR3 has 13 amino acids. Germline V lookup: CDR1 SGDLS, CDR2 YYNGEE. The CDR3 nucleotides are TGTGCCAGCAGCGTAGGGGACAGCTATGGCTACACCTTC. Translating it yields CASSVGDSYGYTF.

The count of this clone is one. The chain combines TRBV4-2 with TRBJ1-5; TRBD1 is a possible D gene (6 bases). V gave up 0 bases and J gave up 4 bases, with 19 bases separating them. The germline CDR1 and CDR2 sequences are LGHNA and YNFKEQ. The length of the CDR3 is 18 residues. CDR3 amino acids: CASSQEVYGGARNQPQHF. The CDR3 nucleotides read TGTGCCAGCAGCCAAGAAGTTTACGGGGGGGCTAGGAATCAGCCCCAGCATTTT.

The genes are TRBV19 and TRBJ2-2; 12 bases fit TRBD2. CDR3 length: 21 residues. From germline, CDR1 is LNHDA and CDR2 SQIVND (reference sequence). V lost 3 bases and J lost 0; bases outside the gene matches: 14. This CDR3 is CASSMRWAQTSGRTNTGELFF. The CDR3 DNA follows: TGTGCCAGTAGTATGAGGTGGGCTCAAACTAGCGGGAGGACGAACACCGGGGAGCTGTTTTTT.

The V gene is TRBV6-6, the J gene TRBJ1-5; D may be TRBD1 (5 bases). Germline V gene data show CDR1 as MNHNY and CDR2 as SVGAGI (reference sequence). Deletions cut 6 bases from V and 1 base from J, with 13 bases between. This CDR3 is built from 15 residues. CDR3 DNA sequence: TGTGCCAGCAGCCCAACGGGGGGGAGCAATCAGCCCCAGCATTTT. Its translation is CASSPTGGSNQPQHF.